What follows are 32 T cell receptor beta chains derived from one specimen sequenced in a study of T-cell reconstitution after alpha-beta-depleted transplantation in children. Unique molecular identifiers were used in preparing the TCRbeta library. TCRdb called the PCR reads again in MiXCR, with one record for every CDR3 protein. The sample contains over 90,000 distinct CDR3 sequences, around 7.8% of which appear only once. The material sequenced was PBMCs, taken before TCRalphabeta/CD19-depleted stem cell transplant. These receptors all come from a boy aged 2 to 10 with acute lymphoblastic leukemia, due to receive a stem cell transplant.

This clonotype was detected only a few times. This rearrangement joins TRBV6-2 or TRBV6-3 to TRBJ2-1; D is perhaps TRBD2 (6 bases). Deletions cut 6 bases from V and 2 bases from J, with 8 bases between. CDR1 is MNHEY, CDR2 SVGEGT, per germline. This CDR3 region has 13 residues. The CDR3 DNA reads as TGTGCCAGCAGCAGACTAGCCTACAATGAGCAGTTCTTC. As protein: CASSRLAYNEQFF.

CDR3 DNA: TGCGCCAGCAGCCAAGCCGGGGGGAAAGAGACCCAGTACTTC. It codes for CASSQAGGKETQYF. The rearrangement joins TRBV4-3 to TRBJ2-5; 7 positions match TRBD2. The germline V gene encodes CDR1 LGHNA and CDR2 YSLEER. V was clipped by 1 base and J by 3 bases; unmatched bases: 2. The CDR3 runs 14 residues.

Of note for this clonotype: This may be a read error, as it is one base from a much larger clone. The V and J genes are TRBV3-1 and TRBJ2-7; maybe TRBD2 (5 bases). CDR3 size: 16 residues. Germline CDR1 is LGHDT and CDR2 is YNNKEL (reference sequence). CDR3 nucleotide sequence: TGTGCCTGCAGCCAAGATGAGGGTCATTTCCCCTACGAGCAGTACTTC. This sequence encodes CACSQDEGHFPYEQYF.

In this sample, this clonotype turned up a few times. The rearrangement links TRBV29-1 to TRBJ2-5; D remains ambiguous. The V and J ends lost 2 bases and 5 bases respectively, with 3 bases between them. The CDR3 sequence is 10 residues long. Germline V gene lookup returns CDR1 SQVTM and CDR2 ANQGSEA. The CDR3 nucleotides read TGCAGCGTTGAATGGGAGACCCAGTACTTC. This translates into CSVEWETQYF.

This clonotype appeared many times. J is TRBJ1-1 and V is TRBV5-5; TRBD1 matches 8 bases. Germline CDR1 is SGHKS and CDR2 is YYEKEE (reference sequence). There are 14 residues in the CDR3. The V and J ends lost 4 bases and 1 base, in that order; junction bases with no gene match: 3. This CDR3 reads CASSGGQANTEAFF. The CDR3 DNA sequence: TGTGCCAGCAGCGGGGGACAGGCGAACACTGAAGCTTTCTTT.

This clonotype was picked up many times. V usage is TRBV4-2 and J usage is TRBJ1-1, with TRBD1 matching 7 bases. Germline CDR1 and CDR2: LGHNA and YNFKEQ. This CDR3 spans 16 amino acids. The V and J ends lost 0 bases and 5 bases, in that order; junction bases with no gene match: 9. The CDR3 sequence: CASSQDEGAGGTEAFF. CDR3 DNA sequence: TGTGCCAGCAGCCAAGATGAGGGGGCGGGTGGGACTGAAGCTTTCTTT.

The table lists this clonotype with many counts. V usage is TRBV28 and J usage is TRBJ2-1; 8 nucleotides agree with TRBD2. Per germline, CDR1 MDHEN and CDR2 SYDVKM. The J segment lost 10 bases and the V segment lost 2 bases, leaving 4 bases of the junction unmatched. This CDR3 is 13 amino acids long. In DNA, the CDR3 is TGTGCCAGCAGTTTACCACGGGGGGGGGAGCAGTTCTTC. It codes for CASSLPRGGEQFF. Variable domain in full (rest from reference TRBV28 and TRBJ2-1): DVKVTQSSRYLVKRTGEKVFLECVQDMDHENMFWYRQDPGLGLRLIYFSYDVKMKEKGDIPEGYSVSREKKERFSLILESASTNQTSMYLCASSLPRGGEQFFGPGTRLTVL.

A few counts support this clonotype. The chain uses TRBV10-3 and TRBJ1-1; possibly TRBD1 for D (5 bases). This CDR3 has 12 amino acids. The V end was cut by 5 bases, the J end by 5 bases, with 9 bases between. Germline V gene sequence: CDR1 ENHRY, CDR2 SYGVKD. The CDR3 region has the DNA TGTGCCATCAGTATGGGGGGGACTGAAGCTTTCTTT. Its translation is CAISMGGTEAFF.

The table lists this clonotype with many counts. The rearrangement uses TRBV4-1 and TRBJ1-3; no reliable D call. V was cut by 4 bases and J by 3 bases, with 7 bases left in between. Per the germline V gene, CDR1 is MGHRA and CDR2 is YSYEKL. The CDR3 covers 13 residues. The CDR3 region is CASSRWGGNTIYF. The CDR3 DNA follows: TGCGCCAGCAGCCGCTGGGGTGGAAACACCATATATTTT.

This clonotype was detected ten times or more. The rearrangement joins TRBV5-1 to TRBJ1-6; 8 nucleotides match TRBD1. The germline V gene encodes CDR1 SGHRS and CDR2 YFSETQ. Trimming at V came to 4 bases and at J to 3 bases, leaving 3 bases not matched to a gene. The CDR3 covers 15 residues. CDR3 region: CASSADRVYNSPLHF. CDR3 nucleotide sequence: TGCGCCAGCAGCGCGGACAGGGTCTATAATTCACCCCTCCACTTT.

The chain uses TRBV5-1 and TRBJ2-1, with 8 bases identical to TRBD1. Germline V gene data show CDR1 as SGHRS and CDR2 as YFSETQ. The CDR3 contains 13 residues. The V segment lost 2 bases and the J segment 12 bases; nucleotides outside the gene matches: 7. CDR3 protein: CASSLPTGGGQFF. The CDR3 DNA follows: TGCGCCAGCAGCTTACCAACAGGGGGAGGGCAGTTCTTC.

In this sample, this clonotype turned up many times. The J gene is TRBJ2-5, the V gene TRBV6-2 or TRBV6-3; 7 nucleotides agree with TRBD2. The CDR3 contains 11 residues. CDR1 and CDR2 from the germline V gene are MNHEY and SVGEGT. V shed 9 bases, J shed 4 bases, and the junction held 2 bases outside the gene matches. The CDR3: CASGLGETQYF. The CDR3 region has the DNA TGTGCCAGTGGACTAGGAGAGACCCAGTACTTC.

This clonotype showed up just a few times. The chain couples TRBV11-2 to TRBJ2-7; possibly TRBD2 for D (5 bases). The CDR3 is 14 residues long. Looked up from germline, CDR1 is SGHAT and CDR2 is FQNNGV. V was trimmed by 0 bases and J by 3 bases, leaving 9 bases between them. This CDR3 reads CASSLDQLDYEQYF. CDR3 coding DNA: TGTGCCAGCAGCTTAGATCAACTAGACTACGAGCAGTACTTC. Filled out from reference TRBV11-2 and TRBJ2-7, the complete variable domain reads EAGVAQSPRYKIIEKRQSVAFWCNPISGHATLYWYQQILGQGPKLLIQFQNNGVVDDSQLPKDRFSAERLKGVDSTLKIQPAKLEDSAVYLCASSLDQLDYEQYFGPGTRLTVT.

The chain links TRBV4-2 to TRBJ2-1; 8 positions agree with TRBD2. The germline CDR1 and CDR2 sequences are LGHNA and YNFKEQ. Trimming cost V 0 bases and J 6 bases; bases outside gene matches: 13. This CDR3 has 18 residues. The CDR3 spells CASSQDRSRTSNSNEQFF. The CDR3 nucleotides are TGTGCCAGCAGCCAAGATCGTTCCCGGACTAGCAATAGCAATGAGCAGTTCTTC.

This clonotype appeared many times. The chain has TRBV28 and TRBJ1-5, with D maybe TRBD1 (5 bases). The CDR3 is 14 residues long. The V end lost 7 bases, the J end lost 4 bases, and 14 bases lay between the germline ends. Germline V gives CDR1 MDHEN, CDR2 SYDVKM. The CDR3 is CASKGPLGNQPQHF. DNA of the CDR3: TGTGCCAGCAAGGGACCTCTTGGGAATCAGCCCCAGCATTTT.

The rearrangement joins TRBV12-3 or TRBV12-4 to TRBJ2-3, with D possibly being TRBD2 (6 bases). This CDR3 contains 15 residues. In DNA, the CDR3 is TGTACGACGGCGGGGAACTTAGCAGGCACAGATACGCAGTATTTT. Its translation is CTTAGNLAGTDTQYF.

This clonotype was observed many times. V is TRBV28 and J is TRBJ2-3; D perhaps matches TRBD1 (5 bases). Germline V gene sequence: CDR1 MDHEN, CDR2 SYDVKM. Trimming took off 3 bases at V and 5 bases at J, with 9 bases between the two ends. The CDR3 covers 13 residues. CDR3 sequence: CASSFQQGDTQYF. The CDR3 nucleotides read TGTGCCAGCAGTTTCCAGCAGGGAGATACGCAGTATTTT.

This chain uses TRBV5-1 with TRBJ2-5, with 16 bases aligning to TRBD2. Per the germline V gene, CDR1 is SGHRS and CDR2 is YFSETQ. The CDR3 is 16 amino acids. Losses at the gene ends were 4 bases for V and 4 bases for J; bases not matched to a gene: 4. CDR3 sequence reads: CASSPGLAGGAETQYF. CDR3 DNA sequence: TGCGCCAGCAGCCCGGGACTAGCGGGGGGGGCAGAGACCCAGTACTTC.

The table lists this clonotype with a few counts. V and J are TRBV3-1 and TRBJ1-4; 7 bases are a match to TRBD1. CDR1 and CDR2 from the germline V gene are LGHDT and YNNKEL (reference sequence). The CDR3 runs 14 residues. The V gene end was trimmed by 4 bases and the J gene end by 4 bases; junction bases not matched to a gene: 3. CDR3 loop: CASSLTGLNEKLFF. For the CDR3, the DNA is TGTGCCAGCAGCCTGACAGGGCTTAATGAAAAACTGTTTTTT.

The CDR3 is CATQGQGYYNEQFF. In DNA, the CDR3 is TGTGCCACCCAAGGGCAGGGCTACTACAATGAGCAGTTCTTC. The rearrangement joins TRBV3-1 to TRBJ2-1; possible D gene TRBD1, 5 bases. Trimming took off 10 bases at V and 3 bases at J, with 16 bases between the two ends. CDR3 length: 14 amino acids. CDR1 is LGHDT, CDR2 YNNKEL, per germline (reference sequence).

V gene TRBV6-4 combines with J gene TRBJ1-2; D uncertain. The CDR3 sequence is 13 residues long. Germline-derived CDR1 and CDR2 are MRHNA and SNTAGT. Trimming left V 5 bases short and J 7 bases short, with 14 bases between. The CDR3 here is CASSSSEMGGYTF. The CDR3, as DNA: TGTGCCAGCAGTTCCTCTGAAATGGGTGGCTACACCTTC.

This clonotype has at least ten counts. The rearrangement links TRBV13 to TRBJ2-7; TRBD1 matches at 10 bases. Germline values: CDR1 PRHDT, CDR2 FYEKMQ (reference sequence). The CDR3 spans 15 residues. V was pared by 5 bases and J by 3 bases, with 7 bases of the junction left unmatched. The CDR3 bases are TGTGCCAGCAGCCCGTCCGGGACAGGGGTCTACGAGCAGTACTTC. Amino acid sequence: CASSPSGTGVYEQYF.

This clonotype was counted a few times. The V call is TRBV6-2 or TRBV6-3, the J call TRBJ1-2; 8 bases fit TRBD1. V lost 6 bases, J lost 2 bases, and 8 bases stayed unmatched. The CDR3 length is 15 residues. Germline loops: CDR1 MNHEY, CDR2 SVGEGT. The CDR3 here is CASSRPDRANYGYTF. The CDR3 coding sequence is TGTGCCAGCAGCCGACCGGACAGGGCCAACTATGGCTACACCTTC.

This clonotype occurred a few times. V is TRBV9 and J is TRBJ2-1; D is uncertain. The length of the CDR3 is 12 residues. V was shortened by 0 bases and J by 3 bases, with 1 base between the two germline ends. Germline V gives CDR1 SGDLS, CDR2 YYNGEE. CDR3 residues: CASSVGYNEQFF. CDR3 nucleotide sequence: TGTGCCAGCAGCGTAGGCTACAATGAGCAGTTCTTC.

In this sample, this clonotype turned up many times. The gene calls are TRBV15 and TRBJ2-7; TRBD2 is a possible D gene (6 bases). The CDR3 length is 18 residues. The V end lost 3 bases, the J end lost 0 bases, and 21 bases lay between the germline ends. Germline CDR1 reads LNHNV; CDR2 reads YYDKDF (reference sequence). The CDR3 region has the DNA TGTGCCACCAGCAGTTCAACAACCGGGACTCCGAGCTCCTACGAGCAGTACTTC. It translates to CATSSSTTGTPSSYEQYF.

This clonotype showed up many times. This rearrangement joins TRBV4-2 to TRBJ1-6; D gene unclear. This CDR3 region has 15 residues. V was shortened by 1 base and J by 5 bases, with 9 bases between the two germline ends. The V gene's germline CDR1 is LGHNA and CDR2 YNFKEQ. CDR3 amino acids: CASSQGEGDNSPLHF. CDR3 bases: TGTGCCAGCAGCCAAGGGGAGGGAGATAATTCACCCCTCCACTTT.

The chain carries TRBV27 and TRBJ1-4, with 7 bases aligning to TRBD1. CDR1 is MNHEY, CDR2 SMNVEV, per germline (reference sequence). Trimming removed 2 bases from V and 8 bases from J; junction bases left unmatched: 17. This CDR3 is built from 18 residues. CDR3 nucleotides: TGTGCCAGCAGTTTAGGATCCGGGACAGCAGGGCTCCGCGAAAAACTGTTTTTT. This gives the protein CASSLGSGTAGLREKLFF.

The J gene is TRBJ1-1, the V gene TRBV6-5, with 8 bases matching TRBD1. V shed 0 bases and J 1 base; nucleotides not matched to a gene: 10. This CDR3 region has 18 residues. Germline V gives CDR1 MNHEY, CDR2 SVGAGI. The CDR3 sequence: CASSYSSRGHIKNTEAFF. The CDR3 coding sequence is TGTGCCAGCAGTTACTCGAGCAGGGGGCACATAAAGAACACTGAAGCTTTCTTT.

This clonotype was seen more than once but under ten times. This sequence joins TRBV4-3 and TRBJ2-3, with 7 positions matching TRBD2. V lost 0 bases to trimming and J lost 8 bases; unmatched junction nucleotides: 14. The germline gives CDR1 LGHNA, CDR2 YSLEER. The CDR3 contains 17 residues. DNA for the CDR3: TGCGCCAGCAGCCAAGAGGCCAGGGCTAGCGGTGTTGGTACGCAGTATTTT. Its translation: CASSQEARASGVGTQYF.

This clonotype came up many times. The chain links TRBV4-1 to TRBJ2-7; 8 bases are a match to TRBD1. The CDR3 extends over 16 amino acids. Germline V gene data show CDR1 as MGHRA and CDR2 as YSYEKL. V lost 0 bases and J lost 6; bases outside the gene matches: 10. The CDR3 loop reads CASSQDWGTGASEQYF. DNA for the CDR3: TGCGCCAGCAGCCAAGATTGGGGGACAGGTGCATCCGAGCAGTACTTC.

The chain carries TRBV7-2 and TRBJ1-6; the D is unclear. CDR3 length: 13 amino acids. The germline CDR1 and CDR2 sequences are SGHTA and FQGNSA. Trimming pared 10 bases from V and 0 bases from J, leaving 7 bases between. CDR3 bases: TGTGCCATTAGCCCCTCCTATAATTCACCCCTCCACTTT. Amino acid sequence: CAISPSYNSPLHF.

As to this clonotype: A much larger clone differs from this one at a single base, so this may be a read error. The gene calls are TRBV7-9 and TRBJ1-5; D gene uncertain. CDR3 length: 15 amino acids. Looked up from germline, CDR1 is SEHNR and CDR2 is FQNEAQ (reference sequence). The CDR3 coding sequence is TGTGCCAACAGCTCTGACGTAGGAGGCAATCAGCCCCAGCATTTT. This sequence encodes CANSSDVGGNQPQHF.